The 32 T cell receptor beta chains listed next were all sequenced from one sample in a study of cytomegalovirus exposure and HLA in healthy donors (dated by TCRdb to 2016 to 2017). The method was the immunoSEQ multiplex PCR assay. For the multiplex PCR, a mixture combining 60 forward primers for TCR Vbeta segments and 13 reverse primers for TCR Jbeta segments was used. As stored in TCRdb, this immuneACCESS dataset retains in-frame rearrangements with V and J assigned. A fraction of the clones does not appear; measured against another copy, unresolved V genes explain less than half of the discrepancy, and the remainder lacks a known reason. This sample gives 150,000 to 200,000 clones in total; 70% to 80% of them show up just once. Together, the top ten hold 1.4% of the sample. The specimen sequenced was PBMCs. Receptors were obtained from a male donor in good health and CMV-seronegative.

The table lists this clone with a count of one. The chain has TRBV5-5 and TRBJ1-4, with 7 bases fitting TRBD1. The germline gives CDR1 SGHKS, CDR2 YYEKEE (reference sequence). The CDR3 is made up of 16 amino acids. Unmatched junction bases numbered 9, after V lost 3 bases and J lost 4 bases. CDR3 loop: CASSYLPGQLNEKLFF. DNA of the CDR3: TGTGCCAGCAGCTACCTTCCGGGACAGCTTAATGAAAAACTGTTTTTT.

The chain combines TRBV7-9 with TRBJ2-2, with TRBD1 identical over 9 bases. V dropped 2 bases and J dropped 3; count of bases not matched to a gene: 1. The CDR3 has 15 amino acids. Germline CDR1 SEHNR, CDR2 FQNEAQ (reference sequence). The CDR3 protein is CASSLRQGDTGELFF. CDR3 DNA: TGTGCCAGCAGCTTACGACAGGGGGACACCGGGGAGCTGTTTTTT.

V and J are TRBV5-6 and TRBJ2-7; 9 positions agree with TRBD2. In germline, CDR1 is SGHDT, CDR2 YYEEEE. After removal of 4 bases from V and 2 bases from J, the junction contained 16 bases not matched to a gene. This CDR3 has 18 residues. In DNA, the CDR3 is TGTGCCAGCAGCACCCCCGGGGTGACTAGCGGAAATACCTACGAGCAGTACTTC. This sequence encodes CASSTPGVTSGNTYEQYF.

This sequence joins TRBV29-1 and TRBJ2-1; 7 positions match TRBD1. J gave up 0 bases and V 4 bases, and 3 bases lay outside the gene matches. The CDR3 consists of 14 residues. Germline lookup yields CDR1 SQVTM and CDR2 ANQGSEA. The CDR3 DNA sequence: TGCAGCGTTGCAGGACAGGCCTCCTACAATGAGCAGTTCTTC. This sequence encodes CSVAGQASYNEQFF.

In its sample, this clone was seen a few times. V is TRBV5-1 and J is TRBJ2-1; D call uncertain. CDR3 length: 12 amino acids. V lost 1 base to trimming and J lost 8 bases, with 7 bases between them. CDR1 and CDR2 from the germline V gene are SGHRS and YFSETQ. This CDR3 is CASSLNQDEQFF. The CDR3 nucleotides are TGCGCCAGCAGCTTGAATCAGGATGAGCAGTTCTTC.

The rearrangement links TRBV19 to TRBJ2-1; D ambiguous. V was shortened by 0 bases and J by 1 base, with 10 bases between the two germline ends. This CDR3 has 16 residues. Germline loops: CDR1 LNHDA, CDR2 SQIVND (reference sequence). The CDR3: CASSIDLGLSYNEQFF. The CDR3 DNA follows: TGTGCCAGTAGTATAGATCTAGGTCTATCCTACAATGAGCAGTTCTTC.

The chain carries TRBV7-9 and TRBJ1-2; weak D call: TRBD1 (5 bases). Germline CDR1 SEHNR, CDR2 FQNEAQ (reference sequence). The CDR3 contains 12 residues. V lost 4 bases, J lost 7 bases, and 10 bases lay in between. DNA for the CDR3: TGTGCCAGCAGCTCGGGCGGGGGTGGCTACACCTTC. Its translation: CASSSGGGGYTF.

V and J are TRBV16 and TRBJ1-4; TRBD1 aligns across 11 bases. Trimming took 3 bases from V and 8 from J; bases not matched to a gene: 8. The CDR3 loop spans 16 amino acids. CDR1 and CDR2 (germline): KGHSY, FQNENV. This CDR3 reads CASSQTGQGGSEKLFF. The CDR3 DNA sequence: TGTGCCAGCAGCCAGACGGGACAGGGGGGATCGGAAAAACTGTTTTTT.

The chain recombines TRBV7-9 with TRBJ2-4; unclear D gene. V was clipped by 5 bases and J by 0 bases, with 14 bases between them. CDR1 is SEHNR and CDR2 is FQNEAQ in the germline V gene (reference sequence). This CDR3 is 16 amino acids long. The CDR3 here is CASSHSNLLAKNIQYF. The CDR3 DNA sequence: TGTGCCAGCAGCCATTCAAACCTACTAGCCAAAAACATTCAGTACTTC.

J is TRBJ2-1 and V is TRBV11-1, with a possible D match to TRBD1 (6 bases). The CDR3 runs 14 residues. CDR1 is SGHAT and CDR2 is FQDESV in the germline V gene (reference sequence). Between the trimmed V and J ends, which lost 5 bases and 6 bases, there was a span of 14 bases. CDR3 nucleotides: TGTGCCAGCAGCCGCACAGGGAATAGCAATGAGCAGTTCTTC. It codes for CASSRTGNSNEQFF. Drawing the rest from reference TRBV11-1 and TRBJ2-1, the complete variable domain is EAEVAQSPRYKITEKSQAVAFWCDPISGHATLYWYRQILGQGPELLVQFQDESVVDDSQLPKDRFSAERLKGVDSTLKIQPAELGDSAMYLCASSRTGNSNEQFFGPGTRLTVL.

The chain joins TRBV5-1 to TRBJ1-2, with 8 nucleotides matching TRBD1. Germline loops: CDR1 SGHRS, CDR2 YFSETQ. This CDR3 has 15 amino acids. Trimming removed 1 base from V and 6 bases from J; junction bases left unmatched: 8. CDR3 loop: CASSLLGQGEDGYTF. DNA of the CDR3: TGCGCCAGCAGCTTGTTAGGACAGGGAGAAGATGGCTACACCTTC.

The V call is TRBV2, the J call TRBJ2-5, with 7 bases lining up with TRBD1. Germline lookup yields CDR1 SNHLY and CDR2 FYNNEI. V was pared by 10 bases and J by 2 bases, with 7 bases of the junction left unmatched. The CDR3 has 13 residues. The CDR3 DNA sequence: TGTGCCACCGTGCAGGACAGGCAAGAGACCCAGTACTTC. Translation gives CATVQDRQETQYF. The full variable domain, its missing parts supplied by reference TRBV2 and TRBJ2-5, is EPEVTQTPSHQVTQMGQEVILRCVPISNHLYFYWYRQILGQKVEFLVSFYNNEISEKSEIFDDQFSVERPDGSNFTLKIRSTKLEDSAMYFCATVQDRQETQYFGPGTRLLVL.

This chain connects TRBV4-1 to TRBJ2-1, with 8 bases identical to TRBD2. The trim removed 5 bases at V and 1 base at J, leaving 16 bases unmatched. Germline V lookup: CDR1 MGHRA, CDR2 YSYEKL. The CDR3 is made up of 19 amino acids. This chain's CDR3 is CASSKSGLARDQSYNEQFF. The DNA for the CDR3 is TGCGCCAGCAGCAAATCTGGACTAGCACGTGATCAGTCCTACAATGAGCAGTTCTTC.

The CDR3 DNA sequence: TGTGCCACCGGGACAGATCATAATGAAAAACTGTTTTTT. Residues: CATGTDHNEKLFF. The chain uses TRBV6-5 and TRBJ1-4; 7 bases line up with TRBD1. The length of the CDR3 is 13 residues. J lost 4 bases, V lost 10 bases, and 6 bases had no gene match. Germline V lookup: CDR1 MNHEY, CDR2 SVGAGI.

The CDR3 protein is CASSLELSSYNEQFF. Written as DNA, the CDR3 is TGTGCCAGCAGCTTAGAACTTAGCTCCTACAATGAGCAGTTCTTC. The V call is TRBV7-3, the J call TRBJ2-1; D is undetermined. The germline V gene has CDR1 SGHTA and CDR2 FQGTGA. The CDR3 sequence is 15 residues long. The V end lost 2 bases, the J end lost 0 bases, and 8 bases lay between the germline ends. Filled out from reference TRBV7-3 and TRBJ2-1, the complete variable domain reads GAGVSQTPSNKVTEKGKYVELRCDPISGHTALYWYRQSLGQGPEFLIYFQGTGAADDSGLPNDRFFAVRPEGSVSTLKIQRTERGDSAVYLCASSLELSSYNEQFFGPGTRLTVL.

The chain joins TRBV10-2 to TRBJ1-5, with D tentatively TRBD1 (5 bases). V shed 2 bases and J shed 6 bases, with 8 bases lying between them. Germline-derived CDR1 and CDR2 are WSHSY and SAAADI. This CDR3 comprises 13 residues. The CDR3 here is CASSEIGAQPQHF. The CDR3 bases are TGCGCCAGCAGTGAGATAGGGGCTCAGCCCCAGCATTTT.

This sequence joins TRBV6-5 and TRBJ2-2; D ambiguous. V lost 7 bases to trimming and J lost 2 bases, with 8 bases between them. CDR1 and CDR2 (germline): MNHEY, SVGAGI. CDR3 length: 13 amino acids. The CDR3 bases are TGTGCCAGCATACACTACAACACCGGGGAGCTGTTTTTT. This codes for CASIHYNTGELFF.

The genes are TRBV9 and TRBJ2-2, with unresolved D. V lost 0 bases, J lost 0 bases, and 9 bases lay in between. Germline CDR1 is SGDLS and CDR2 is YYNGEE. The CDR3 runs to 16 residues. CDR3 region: CASSVASTANTGELFF. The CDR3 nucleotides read TGTGCCAGCAGCGTAGCGAGTACAGCGAACACCGGGGAGCTGTTTTTT.

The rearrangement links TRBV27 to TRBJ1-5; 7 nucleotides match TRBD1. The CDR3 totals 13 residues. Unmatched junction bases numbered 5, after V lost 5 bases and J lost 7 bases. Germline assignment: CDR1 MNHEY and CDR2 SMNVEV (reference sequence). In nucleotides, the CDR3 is TGTGCCAGCAGTCCAGGGGGGCGACAGCCCCAGCATTTT. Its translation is CASSPGGRQPQHF.

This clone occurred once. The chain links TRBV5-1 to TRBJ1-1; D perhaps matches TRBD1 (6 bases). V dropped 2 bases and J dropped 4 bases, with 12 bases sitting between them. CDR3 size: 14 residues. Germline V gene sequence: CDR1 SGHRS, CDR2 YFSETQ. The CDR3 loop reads CASSLVGGATEAFF. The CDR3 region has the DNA TGCGCCAGCAGCTTAGTTGGGGGCGCCACTGAAGCTTTCTTT.

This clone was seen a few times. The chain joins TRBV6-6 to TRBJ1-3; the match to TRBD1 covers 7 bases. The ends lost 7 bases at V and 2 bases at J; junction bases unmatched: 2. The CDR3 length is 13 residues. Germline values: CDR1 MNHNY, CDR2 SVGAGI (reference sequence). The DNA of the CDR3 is TGTGCCAGCAATGACAGGGCTGGAAACACCATATATTTT. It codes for CASNDRAGNTIYF.

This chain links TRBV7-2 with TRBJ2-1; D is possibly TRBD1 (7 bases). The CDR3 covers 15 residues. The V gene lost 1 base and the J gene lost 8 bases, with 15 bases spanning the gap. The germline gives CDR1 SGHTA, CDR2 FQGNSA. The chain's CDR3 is CASSLGGTEVYEQFF. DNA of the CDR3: TGTGCCAGCAGCTTAGGCGGGACAGAAGTCTATGAGCAGTTCTTC. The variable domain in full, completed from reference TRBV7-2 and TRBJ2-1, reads GAGVSQSPSNKVTEKGKDVELRCDPISGHTALYWYRQSLGQGLEFLIYFQGNSAPDKSGLPSDRFSAERTGGSVSTLTIQRTQQEDSAVYLCASSLGGTEVYEQFFGPGTRLTVL.

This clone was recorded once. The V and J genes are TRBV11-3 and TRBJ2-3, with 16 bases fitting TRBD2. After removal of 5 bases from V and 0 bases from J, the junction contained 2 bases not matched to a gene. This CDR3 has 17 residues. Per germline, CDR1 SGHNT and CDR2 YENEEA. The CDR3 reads CASSPGLAGGSTDTQYF. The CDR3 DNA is TGTGCCAGCAGCCCGGGACTAGCGGGGGGGAGCACAGATACGCAGTATTTT.

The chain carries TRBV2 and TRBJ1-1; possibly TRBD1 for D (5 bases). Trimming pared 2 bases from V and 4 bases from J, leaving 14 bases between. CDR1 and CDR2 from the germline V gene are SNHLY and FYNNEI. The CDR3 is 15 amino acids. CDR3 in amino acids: CASSESGAGGTEAFF. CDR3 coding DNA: TGTGCCAGCAGTGAATCCGGGGCCGGGGGCACTGAAGCTTTCTTT.

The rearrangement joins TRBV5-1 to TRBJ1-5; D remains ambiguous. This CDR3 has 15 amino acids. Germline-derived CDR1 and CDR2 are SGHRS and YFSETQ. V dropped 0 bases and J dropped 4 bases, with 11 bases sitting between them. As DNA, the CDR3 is TGCGCCAGCAGCTTGGGGCCGGGAACGAATCAGCCCCAGCATTTT. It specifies CASSLGPGTNQPQHF.

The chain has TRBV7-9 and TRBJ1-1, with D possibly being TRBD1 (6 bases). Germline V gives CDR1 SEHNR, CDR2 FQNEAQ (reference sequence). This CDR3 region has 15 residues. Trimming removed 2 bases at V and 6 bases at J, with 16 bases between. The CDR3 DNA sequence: TGTGCCAGCAGCTTACCCGAGACAGGTAGGGCTGAAGCTTTCTTT. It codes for CASSLPETGRAEAFF.

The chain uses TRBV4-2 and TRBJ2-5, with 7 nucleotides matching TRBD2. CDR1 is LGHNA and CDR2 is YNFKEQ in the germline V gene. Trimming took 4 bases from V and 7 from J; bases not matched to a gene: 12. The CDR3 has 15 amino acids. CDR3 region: CASSRSGIEGGTQYF. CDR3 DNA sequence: TGTGCCAGCAGCCGAAGCGGGATCGAGGGAGGGACCCAGTACTTC.

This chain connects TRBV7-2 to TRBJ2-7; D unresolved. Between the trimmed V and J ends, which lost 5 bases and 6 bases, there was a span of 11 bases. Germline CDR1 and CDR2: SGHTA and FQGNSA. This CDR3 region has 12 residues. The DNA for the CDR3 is TGTGCCAGCAGCCTCCCTCCTGTCGAGCAGTACTTC. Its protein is CASSLPPVEQYF.

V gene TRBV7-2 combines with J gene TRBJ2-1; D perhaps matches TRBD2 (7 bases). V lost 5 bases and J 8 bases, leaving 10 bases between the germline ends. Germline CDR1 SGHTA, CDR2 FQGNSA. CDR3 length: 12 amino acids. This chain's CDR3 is CASSQGRDEQFF. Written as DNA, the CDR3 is TGTGCCAGCAGCCAGGGGAGGGATGAGCAGTTCTTC.

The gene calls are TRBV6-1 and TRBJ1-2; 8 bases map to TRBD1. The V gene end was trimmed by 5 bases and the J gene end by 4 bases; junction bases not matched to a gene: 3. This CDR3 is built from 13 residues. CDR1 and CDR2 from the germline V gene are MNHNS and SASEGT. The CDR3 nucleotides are TGTGCCAGCAGTTTGGACAGGGCCTATGGCTACACCTTC. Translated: CASSLDRAYGYTF.

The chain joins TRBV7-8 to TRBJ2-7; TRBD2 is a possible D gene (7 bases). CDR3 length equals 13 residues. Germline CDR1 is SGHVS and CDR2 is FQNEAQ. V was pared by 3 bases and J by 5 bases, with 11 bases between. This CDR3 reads CASSLGGGDEQYF. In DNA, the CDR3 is TGTGCCAGCAGCTTGGGGGGGGGCGACGAGCAGTACTTC.

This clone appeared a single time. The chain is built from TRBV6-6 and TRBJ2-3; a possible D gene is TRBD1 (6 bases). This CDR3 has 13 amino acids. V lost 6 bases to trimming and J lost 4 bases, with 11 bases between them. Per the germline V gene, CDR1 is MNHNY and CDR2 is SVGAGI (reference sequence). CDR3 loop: CASREQGADTQYF. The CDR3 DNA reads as TGTGCCAGCAGGGAACAGGGAGCAGATACGCAGTATTTT.